These 18 T cell receptor beta chains were all obtained from the same sample, sequenced in a study of cytomegalovirus exposure and HLA in healthy donors. The assay was immunoSEQ multiplex PCR, and TCRdb's table has in-frame clones only and misses some. The data show 200,000 to 250,000 clones, around four fifths seen once. Source material: PBMCs. Receptors originate from a woman between 18 and 29 years old in good health and CMV-seronegative.

As DNA, the CDR3 is TGTGCCAGCAGTGAGAGGGGGGGACAGGGAAGTGAAAAACTGTTTTTT. Translation gives CASSERGGQGSEKLFF. The chain couples TRBV6-4 to TRBJ1-4; 9 nucleotides align to TRBD1. The CDR3 loop spans 16 amino acids. V lost 3 bases, J lost 7 bases, and 9 bases stayed unmatched. Germline-derived CDR1 and CDR2 are MRHNA and SNTAGT.

The J gene is TRBJ1-6, the V gene TRBV7-2; TRBD1 matches at 8 bases. Unmatched junction bases numbered 10, after V lost 2 bases and J lost 10 bases. Germline loops: CDR1 SGHTA, CDR2 FQGNSA. This CDR3 has 16 residues. DNA of the CDR3: TGTGCCAGCAGCTTAAAGGTTTCAGGGGGCAGCTCACCCCTCCACTTT. The encoded protein is CASSLKVSGGSSPLHF.

This sequence joins TRBV5-4 and TRBJ2-1, with a possible D match to TRBD1 (5 bases). CDR3 length: 14 residues. Germline loops: CDR1 SGHNT, CDR2 YYREEE (reference sequence). Trimming took 4 bases from V and 7 from J, leaving 15 bases between them. The CDR3 nucleotides read TGTGCCAGCAGCCAAAAAGGGGTCTGGAATGAGCAGTTCTTC. It codes for CASSQKGVWNEQFF.

V usage is TRBV5-1 and J usage is TRBJ1-1; D is possibly TRBD1 (5 bases). The CDR3 consists of 14 residues. From germline, CDR1 is SGHRS and CDR2 YFSETQ. Trimming left V 6 bases short and J 5 bases short, with 17 bases between. For the CDR3, the DNA is TGCGCCAGCACCCGTGTGGGGGATTATACTGAAGCTTTCTTT. Amino acid sequence: CASTRVGDYTEAFF.

Of note for this clone: Other DNA sequences in this specimen translate into the identical CDR3. The chain carries TRBV18 and TRBJ2-5, with a weak D call TRBD2 (5 bases). The CDR3 sequence is 13 residues long. The germline gives CDR1 KGHSH, CDR2 LQKENI. Trimming cost V 3 bases and J 4 bases, with 9 bases left between them. The CDR3 region has the DNA TGTGCCAGCTCACCGAGAGGAGGAGAGACCCAGTACTTC. The encoded protein is CASSPRGGETQYF.

The chain links TRBV5-4 to TRBJ2-7, with TRBD2 identical over 9 bases. V gave up 3 bases and J gave up 2 bases; unmatched junction bases: 6. Per the germline V gene, CDR1 is SGHNT and CDR2 is YYREEE (reference sequence). CDR3 size: 15 residues. CDR3 protein: CASSSWASGTYEQYF. The CDR3 DNA sequence: TGTGCCAGCAGCTCCTGGGCTAGCGGGACCTACGAGCAGTACTTC.

The chain is built from TRBV28 and TRBJ1-2; a possible D gene is TRBD1 (5 bases). The CDR3 length is 13 residues. Germline CDR1 is MDHEN and CDR2 is SYDVKM. The germline V and J ends were trimmed by 4 bases and 4 bases, with 10 bases remaining between them. This chain's CDR3 is CASSSAGAYGYTF. Here the CDR3 DNA reads TGTGCCAGCAGTTCGGCCGGGGCCTATGGCTACACCTTC.

This clone was counted between two and nine times. The chain joins TRBV19 to TRBJ1-3; the D is unclear. Trimming removed 5 bases at V and 0 bases at J, with 14 bases between. CDR1 is LNHDA and CDR2 is SQIVND in the germline V gene (reference sequence). The CDR3 spans 16 residues. The CDR3 DNA is TGTGCCAGTAGTTCCGGACGGGAGGGCTCTGGAAACACCATATATTTT. It codes for CASSSGREGSGNTIYF.

This clone appeared once. V gene TRBV28 combines with J gene TRBJ2-7, with D unresolved. Per germline, CDR1 MDHEN and CDR2 SYDVKM. This CDR3 spans 14 amino acids. Trimming shortened V by 3 bases and J by 4 bases, and 13 bases separated the two germline ends. CDR3 in DNA: TGTGCCAGCAGTTTGACGGGTCAAGCTTACGAGCAGTACTTC. It is translated as CASSLTGQAYEQYF.

This clone showed up just a few times. This chain links TRBV2 with TRBJ1-2, with 8 bases aligning to TRBD1. The CDR3 length is 15 residues. V dropped 6 bases and J dropped 4; count of bases not matched to a gene: 10. CDR1 is SNHLY and CDR2 is FYNNEI in the germline V gene. The DNA of the CDR3 is TGTGCCAGCAGGTCGGACAGGGCGGGGTCCTATGGCTACACCTTC. Protein sequence: CASRSDRAGSYGYTF.

The chain joins TRBV6-5 to TRBJ1-2; 7 nucleotides match TRBD1. The ends lost 8 bases at V and 8 bases at J; junction bases unmatched: 17. In germline, CDR1 is MNHEY, CDR2 SVGAGI. There are 15 residues in the CDR3. CDR3 bases: TGTGCCAGCTTTAAAGGGGGCAACACCCTTTGGGGCTACACCTTC. It translates to CASFKGGNTLWGYTF.

This clone was counted ten times or more. This chain joins TRBV5-1 and TRBJ2-6, with a weak D call TRBD2 (6 bases). The CDR3 loop spans 16 amino acids. Trimming pared 2 bases from V and 4 bases from J, leaving 13 bases between. The germline CDR1 and CDR2 sequences are SGHRS and YFSETQ. The CDR3 region is CASSLAVSGGANVLTF. CDR3 nucleotide sequence: TGCGCCAGCAGCTTAGCAGTGAGCGGGGGGGCCAACGTCCTGACTTTC.

This chain connects TRBV6-1 to TRBJ2-2; D is undetermined. Trimming removed 2 bases at V and 4 bases at J, with 8 bases between. Per germline, CDR1 MNHNS and CDR2 SASEGT. The CDR3 is 14 residues long. The CDR3 nucleotides are TGTGCCAGCAGTGAATTAGCACCCACCGGGGAGCTGTTTTTT. It encodes CASSELAPTGELFF.

The V gene is TRBV10-2, the J gene TRBJ1-5; no definite D call. The CDR3 sequence is 12 residues long. The germline V gene has CDR1 WSHSY and CDR2 SAAADI. Between the trimmed V and J ends, which lost 10 bases and 5 bases, there was a span of 12 bases. The CDR3 nucleotides read TGCGCCACAGGTCTCTTTGATCAGCCCCAGCATTTT. Protein product: CATGLFDQPQHF.

The rearrangement uses TRBV5-1 and TRBJ2-7, with D possibly being TRBD1 or TRBD2 (5 bases each). Trimming cost V 4 bases and J 6 bases, with 14 bases left between them. Looked up from germline, CDR1 is SGHRS and CDR2 is YFSETQ. The CDR3 spans 13 residues. CDR3 in DNA: TGCGCCAGCAGCCCCCGACGGGACGGCGAGCAGTACTTC. Translated: CASSPRRDGEQYF.

The V and J genes are TRBV6-5 and TRBJ2-5; D may be TRBD2 (5 bases). Looked up from germline, CDR1 is MNHEY and CDR2 is SVGAGI. The V end was cut by 6 bases, the J end by 4 bases, with 9 bases between. The CDR3 runs 12 residues. The CDR3 sequence is CASRDRGETQYF. In DNA form, the CDR3 reads TGTGCCAGCAGGGATCGGGGAGAGACCCAGTACTTC.

There are a few counts of this clone. This CDR3 is CASSQDRGSGEQYF. The CDR3 DNA reads TGCGCCAGCAGCCAAGATCGAGGGTCGGGGGAGCAGTACTTC. This chain joins TRBV4-1 and TRBJ2-7; D might be TRBD2 (5 bases). Trimming shortened V by 0 bases and J by 7 bases, and 13 bases separated the two germline ends. The CDR3 covers 14 residues. Per germline, CDR1 MGHRA and CDR2 YSYEKL.

V usage is TRBV29-1 and J usage is TRBJ2-7; a weak D match, TRBD2 (6 bases). Trimming took 6 bases from V and 0 from J, leaving 12 bases between them. Germline V gene lookup returns CDR1 SQVTM and CDR2 ANQGSEA. There are 13 residues in the CDR3. The CDR3 DNA is TGCAGCGTCCTAGGAGGGAGCTCCTACGAGCAGTACTTC. Its protein is CSVLGGSSYEQYF.